Below, 5 T cell receptor beta chains from the same sample are listed, as sequenced in a study of post-analysis software for immune sequencing data. No antigen is known for these receptors. Unique molecular identifiers were built into the TCR beta cDNA libraries. TCRdb reprocessed the PCR reads via MiXCR and lists one record per CDR3 protein. There are about 260,000 distinct CDR3 sequences in the sample; about 38% occur only once, and under 5.5% lies in the top ten. Study conclusions and caveats: Included in a set of roughly five TRBV segments more frequent in patients than controls were TRBV5-6, TRBV5-1 and TRBV20-1.

The specimen was blood. Source of these receptors: a girl aged 5-17 years with multiple sclerosis.

The genes are TRBV28 and TRBJ2-7; no reliable D call. V was cut by 2 bases and J by 6 bases, with 5 bases left in between. The germline V gene has CDR1 MDHEN and CDR2 SYDVKM. This CDR3 contains 11 residues. DNA for the CDR3: TGTGCCAGCAGTTTAAATGGCGAGCAGTACTTC. It is translated as CASSLNGEQYF.

Details on this clonotype: One base away lies a much larger clone, so this may be a sequencing read error. The rearrangement joins TRBV18 to TRBJ2-5; D ambiguous. V shed 5 bases and J shed 1 base, with 5 bases lying between them. This CDR3 spans 12 amino acids. CDR1 is KGHSH, CDR2 LQKENI, per germline. The CDR3 is CASSSLQETQYF. CDR3 DNA sequence: TGTGCCAGCTCATCTCTCCAAGAGACCCAGTACTTC.

J is TRBJ2-4 and V is TRBV7-6; 8 bases agree with TRBD2. The closer fit of TRBJ2-5 to the DNA end suggests the J call may be wrong. CDR1 is SGHVS and CDR2 is FNYEAQ in the germline V gene. This CDR3 is 16 amino acids long. CDR3 nucleotides: TGTGCCAGCAGCTTAGTCACGGGGGGGCGTCTAGAGACCCAGTACTTC. Translating gives CASSLVTGGRLETQYF.

This clonotype was recorded at least ten times. The V gene is TRBV6-5, the J gene TRBJ2-5; D uncertain. The V gene lost 5 bases and the J gene lost 0 bases, with 1 base spanning the gap. The CDR3 covers 11 residues. CDR1 MNHEY and CDR2 SVGAGI come from the germline V gene. The CDR3 spells CASSDQETQYF. In DNA form, the CDR3 reads TGTGCCAGCAGTGACCAAGAGACCCAGTACTTC.

The DNA of the CDR3 is TGCAGTGCTAGGCGCCGGACAGCCTACAATGAGCAGTTCTTC. It specifies CSARRRTAYNEQFF. V usage is TRBV20-1 and J usage is TRBJ2-1, with a tentative D call TRBD1 (6 bases). V was clipped by 3 bases and J by 2 bases, with 11 bases between them. The CDR3 covers 14 residues. Germline CDR1 is DFQATT and CDR2 is SNEGSKA (reference sequence).